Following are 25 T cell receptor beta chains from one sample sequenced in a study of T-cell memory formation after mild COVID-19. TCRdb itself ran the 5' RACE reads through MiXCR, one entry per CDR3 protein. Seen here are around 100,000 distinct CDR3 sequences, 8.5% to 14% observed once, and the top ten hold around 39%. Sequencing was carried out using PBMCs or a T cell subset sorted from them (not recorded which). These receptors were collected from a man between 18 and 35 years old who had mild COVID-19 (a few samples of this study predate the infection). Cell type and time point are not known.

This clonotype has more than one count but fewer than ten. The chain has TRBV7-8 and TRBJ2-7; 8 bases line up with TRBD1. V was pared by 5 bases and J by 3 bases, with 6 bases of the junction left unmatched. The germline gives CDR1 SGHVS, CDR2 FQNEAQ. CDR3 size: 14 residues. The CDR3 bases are TGTGCCAGCAGCCGGTTCGACAGGGGCTACGAGCAGTACTTC. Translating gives CASSRFDRGYEQYF.

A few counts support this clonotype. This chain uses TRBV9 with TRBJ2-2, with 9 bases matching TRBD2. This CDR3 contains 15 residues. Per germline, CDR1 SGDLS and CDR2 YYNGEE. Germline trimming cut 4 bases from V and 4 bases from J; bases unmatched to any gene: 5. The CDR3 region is CASSPPTSGTGELFF. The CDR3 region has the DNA TGTGCCAGCAGCCCCCCGACTAGCGGCACCGGGGAGCTGTTTTTT.

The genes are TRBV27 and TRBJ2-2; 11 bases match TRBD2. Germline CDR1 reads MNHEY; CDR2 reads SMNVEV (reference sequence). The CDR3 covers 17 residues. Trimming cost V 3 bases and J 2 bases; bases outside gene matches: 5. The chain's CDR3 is CASSFLAGGRNTGELFF. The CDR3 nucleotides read TGTGCCAGCAGTTTTCTAGCGGGGGGCCGAAACACCGGGGAGCTGTTTTTT.

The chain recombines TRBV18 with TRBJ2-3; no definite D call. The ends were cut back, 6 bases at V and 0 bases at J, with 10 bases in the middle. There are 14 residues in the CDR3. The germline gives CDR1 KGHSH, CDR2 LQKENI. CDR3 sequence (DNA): TGTGCCAGCTCCCCGTGGAGAAGCACAGATACGCAGTATTTT. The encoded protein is CASSPWRSTDTQYF.

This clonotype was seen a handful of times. The CDR3 spells CASSYWDGTGELFF. The CDR3 DNA reads as TGTGCCAGCAGTTATTGGGACGGCACCGGGGAGCTGTTTTTT. The chain recombines TRBV6-5 with TRBJ2-2; the D gene could be TRBD1 or TRBD2 (5 bases each). The CDR3 spans 14 residues. V was cut by 3 bases and J by 4 bases, with 9 bases left in between. Germline V gene lookup returns CDR1 MNHEY and CDR2 SVGAGI.

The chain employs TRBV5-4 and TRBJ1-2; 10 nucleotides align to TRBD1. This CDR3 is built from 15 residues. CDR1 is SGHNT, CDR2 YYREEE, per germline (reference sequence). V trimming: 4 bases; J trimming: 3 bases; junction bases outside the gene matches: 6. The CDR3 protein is CASSNTGTGDYGYTF. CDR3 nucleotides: TGTGCCAGCAGCAATACCGGGACAGGGGACTATGGCTACACCTTC.

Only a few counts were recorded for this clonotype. The CDR3: CASSAGQHSNQPQHF. The CDR3 DNA is TGTGCCAGCAGTGCGGGACAGCATAGCAATCAGCCCCAGCATTTT. J is TRBJ1-5 and V is TRBV12-3 or TRBV12-4; 7 bases agree with TRBD1. The J segment lost 0 bases and the V segment lost 5 bases, leaving 4 bases of the junction unmatched. This CDR3 region has 15 residues.

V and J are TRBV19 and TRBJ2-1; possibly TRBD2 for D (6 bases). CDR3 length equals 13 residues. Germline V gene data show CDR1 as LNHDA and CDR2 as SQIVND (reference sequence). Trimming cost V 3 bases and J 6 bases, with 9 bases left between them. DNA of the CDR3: TGTGCCAGTAGTATGGGACTGGTCAATGAGCAGTTCTTC. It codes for CASSMGLVNEQFF.

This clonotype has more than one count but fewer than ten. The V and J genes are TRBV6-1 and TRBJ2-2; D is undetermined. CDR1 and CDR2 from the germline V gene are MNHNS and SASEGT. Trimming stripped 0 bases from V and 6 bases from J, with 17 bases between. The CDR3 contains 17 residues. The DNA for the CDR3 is TGTGCCAGCAGTGAAGCTGACCAAACACGGTTCCCCGGGGAGCTGTTTTTT. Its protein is CASSEADQTRFPGELFF.

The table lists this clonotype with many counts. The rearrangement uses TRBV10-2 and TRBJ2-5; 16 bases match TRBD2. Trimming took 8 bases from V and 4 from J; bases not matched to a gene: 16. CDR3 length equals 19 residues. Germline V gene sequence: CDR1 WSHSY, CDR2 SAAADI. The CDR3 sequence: CASCIEPGTSGGAGETQYF. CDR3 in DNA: TGCGCCAGCTGTATAGAACCCGGGACTAGCGGGGGGGCCGGAGAGACCCAGTACTTC.

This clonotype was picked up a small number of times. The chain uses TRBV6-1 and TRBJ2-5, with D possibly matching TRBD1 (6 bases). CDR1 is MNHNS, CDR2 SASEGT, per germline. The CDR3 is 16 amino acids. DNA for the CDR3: TGTGCAACCTGGAGTCCGAGCTGGGGGCCCCAAGAGACCCAGTACTTC. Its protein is CATWSPSWGPQETQYF.

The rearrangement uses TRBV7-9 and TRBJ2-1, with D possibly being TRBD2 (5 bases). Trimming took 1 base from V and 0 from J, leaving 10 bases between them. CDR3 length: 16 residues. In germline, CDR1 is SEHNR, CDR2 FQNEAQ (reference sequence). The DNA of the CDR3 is TGTGCCAGCAGCTTAGGTATAGGGAGCTCCTACAATGAGCAGTTCTTC. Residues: CASSLGIGSSYNEQFF.

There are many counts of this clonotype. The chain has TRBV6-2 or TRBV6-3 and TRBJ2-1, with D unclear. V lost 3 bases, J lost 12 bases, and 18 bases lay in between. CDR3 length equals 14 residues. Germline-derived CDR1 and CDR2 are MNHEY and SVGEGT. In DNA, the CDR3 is TGTGCCAGCAGTTATACAACGGATCACCCTCGGCAGTTCTTC. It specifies CASSYTTDHPRQFF.

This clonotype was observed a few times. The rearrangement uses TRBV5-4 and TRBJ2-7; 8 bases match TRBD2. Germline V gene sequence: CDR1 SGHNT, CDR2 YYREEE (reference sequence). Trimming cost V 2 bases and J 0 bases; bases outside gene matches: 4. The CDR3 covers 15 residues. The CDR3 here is CASSFKRGSSYEQYF. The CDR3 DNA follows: TGTGCCAGCAGCTTCAAGCGGGGGAGCTCCTACGAGCAGTACTTC.

This chain's CDR3 is CASLPMRGTANTGELFF. For the CDR3, the DNA is TGTGCCAGCTTACCTATGAGGGGGACCGCGAACACCGGGGAGCTGTTTTTT. This chain connects TRBV11-2 to TRBJ2-2; D may be TRBD1 (6 bases). The CDR3 totals 17 residues. The ends were cut back, 8 bases at V and 0 bases at J, with 19 bases in the middle. Germline V CDR1 and CDR2: SGHAT, FQNNGV.

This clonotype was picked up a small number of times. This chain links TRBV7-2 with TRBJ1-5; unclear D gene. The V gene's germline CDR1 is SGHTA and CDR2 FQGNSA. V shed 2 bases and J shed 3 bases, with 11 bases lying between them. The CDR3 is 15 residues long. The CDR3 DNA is TGTGCCAGCAGCTTATCGCGGCAGGTCAATCAGCCCCAGCATTTT. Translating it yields CASSLSRQVNQPQHF.

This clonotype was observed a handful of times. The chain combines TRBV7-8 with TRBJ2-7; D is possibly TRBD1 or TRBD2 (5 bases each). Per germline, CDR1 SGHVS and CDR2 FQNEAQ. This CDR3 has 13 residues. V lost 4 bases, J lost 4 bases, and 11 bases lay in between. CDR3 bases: TGTGCCAGCAGCTCTGGGACGGAGTACGAGCAGTACGTC. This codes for CASSSGTEYEQYV.

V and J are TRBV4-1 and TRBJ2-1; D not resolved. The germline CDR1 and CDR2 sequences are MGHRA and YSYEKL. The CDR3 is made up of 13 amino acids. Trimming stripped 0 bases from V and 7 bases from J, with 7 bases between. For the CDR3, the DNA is TGCGCCAGCAGCCAAGATTTGGGGAATGAGCAGTTCTTC. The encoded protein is CASSQDLGNEQFF.

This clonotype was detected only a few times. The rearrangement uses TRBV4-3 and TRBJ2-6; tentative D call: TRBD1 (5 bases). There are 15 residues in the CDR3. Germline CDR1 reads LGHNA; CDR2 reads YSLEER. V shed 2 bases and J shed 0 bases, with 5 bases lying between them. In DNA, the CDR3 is TGCGCCAGCAGCCAACAGGGCTCTGGGGCCAACGTCCTGACTTTC. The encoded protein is CASSQQGSGANVLTF.

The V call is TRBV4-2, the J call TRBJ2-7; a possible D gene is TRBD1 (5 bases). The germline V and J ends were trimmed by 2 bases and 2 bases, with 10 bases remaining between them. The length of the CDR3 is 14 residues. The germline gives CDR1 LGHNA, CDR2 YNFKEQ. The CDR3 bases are TGTGCCAGCAGCCAACTCCAGGGTACCTACGAGCAGTACTTC. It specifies CASSQLQGTYEQYF.

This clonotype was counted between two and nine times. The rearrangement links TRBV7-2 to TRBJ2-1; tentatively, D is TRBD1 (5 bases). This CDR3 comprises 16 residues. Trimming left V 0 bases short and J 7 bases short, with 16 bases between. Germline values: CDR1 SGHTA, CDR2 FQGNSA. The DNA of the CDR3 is TGTGCCAGCAGCTTAGCCTGGGGCAGGTTACTTAATGAGCAGTTCTTC. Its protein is CASSLAWGRLLNEQFF. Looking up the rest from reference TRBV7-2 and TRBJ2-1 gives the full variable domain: GAGVSQSPSNKVTEKGKDVELRCDPISGHTALYWYRQSLGQGLEFLIYFQGNSAPDKSGLPSDRFSAERTGGSVSTLTIQRTQQEDSAVYLCASSLAWGRLLNEQFFGPGTRLTVL.

CDR3 DNA: TGTGCCAGCAGTTCCAGGGTCCCCTACACTGAAGCTTTCTTT. It yields the protein CASSSRVPYTEAFF. This chain uses TRBV12-3 or TRBV12-4 with TRBJ1-1; D is possibly TRBD1 (5 bases). The length of the CDR3 is 14 residues. V dropped 4 bases and J dropped 3 bases, with 12 bases sitting between them.

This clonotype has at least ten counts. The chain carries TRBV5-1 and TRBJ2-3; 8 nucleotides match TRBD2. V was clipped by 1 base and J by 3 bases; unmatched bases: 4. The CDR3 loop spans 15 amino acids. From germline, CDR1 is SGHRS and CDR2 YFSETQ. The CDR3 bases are TGCGCCAGCAGCTTGTCCGGGGGGGGGACAGATACGCAGTATTTT. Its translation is CASSLSGGGTDTQYF.

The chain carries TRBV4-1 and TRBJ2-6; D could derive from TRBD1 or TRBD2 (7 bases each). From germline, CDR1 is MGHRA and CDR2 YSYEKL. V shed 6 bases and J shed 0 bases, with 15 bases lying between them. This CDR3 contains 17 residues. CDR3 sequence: CASSPWEGASGANVLTF. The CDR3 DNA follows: TGCGCCAGCAGTCCTTGGGAGGGGGCCTCTGGGGCCAACGTCCTGACTTTC.

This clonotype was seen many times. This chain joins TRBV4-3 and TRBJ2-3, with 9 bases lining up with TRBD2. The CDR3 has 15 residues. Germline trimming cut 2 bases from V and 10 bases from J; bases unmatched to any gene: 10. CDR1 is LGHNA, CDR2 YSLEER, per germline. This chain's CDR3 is CASSQTPSSGGPQYF. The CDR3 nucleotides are TGCGCCAGCAGCCAAACCCCGTCAAGCGGGGGGCCGCAGTATTTT.